The sequence of this T cell receptor beta chain was determined in a study of blood T cell repertoires in COVID-19. Under the authors' procedure: How many nucleated cells were present was estimated from reference gene primer amplification. TCRdb's copy holds only in-frame clones and misses some; the assay was immunoSEQ multiplex PCR. The DNA was the basis for D and trimming; V, J and clone size are from that table. This sample has 250,000 to 350,000 clones, with roughly nine tenths found just once. Enrolled through a virtual design, the participants were between 18 and 89 years of age and came from around 25 US areas. Symptom resolution, clearance, or two negative PCRs marked donors in Cohort 3 as recovered. V trimming: 0 bases; J trimming: 1 base; junction bases outside the gene matches: 1. This CDR3 is 15 amino acids long. CDR1 is SGDLS, CDR2 YYNGEE, per germline.

Sequenced input: PBMCs or T cells enriched from blood (not recorded which). The chain links TRBV9 to TRBJ2-3; TRBD2 agrees at 8 bases. This TCR was sampled from a woman aged 25 to 39 who had recovered from COVID-19. CDR3 in DNA: TGTGCCAGCAGCGTAGCAGCGGGAGGCACAGATACGCAGTATTTT. Translation: CASSVAAGGTDTQYF.